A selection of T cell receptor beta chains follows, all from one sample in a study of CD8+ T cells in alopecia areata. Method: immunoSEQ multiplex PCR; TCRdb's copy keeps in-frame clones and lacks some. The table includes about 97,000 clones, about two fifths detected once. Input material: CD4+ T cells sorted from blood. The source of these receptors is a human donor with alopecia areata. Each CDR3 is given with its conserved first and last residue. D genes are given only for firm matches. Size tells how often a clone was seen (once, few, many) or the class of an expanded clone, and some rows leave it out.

TGCGCCAGCAGTCACAAGCGGATCTTGACTAATGAAAAACTGTTTTTT | CASSHKRILTNEKLFF | TRBV23-1 | few | - | TRBJ1-4
TGTGCCAGTAGTAGACAGGAATATGGCTACACCTTC | CASSRQEYGYTF | TRBV19 | few | - | TRBJ1-2
TGTGCCAGCAGTTTTCGTACAGATACGCAGTATTTT | CASSFRTDTQYF | TRBV27 | - | - | TRBJ2-3
TGCGCCAGCAGCCAAGATTCGAAAGGGAGCCTGGCCCCGCTAGAGACCCAGTACTTC | CASSQDSKGSLAPLETQYF | TRBV4-1 | few | - | TRBJ2-5
TGTGCCAGCAGTTTAGGCCAGAGTGTCTATGGCTACACCTTC | CASSLGQSVYGYTF | TRBV28 | few | - | TRBJ1-2
TGTGCCTGGAGTGTAATTTGGGACACAGCTAACTATGGCTACACCTTC | CAWSVIWDTANYGYTF | TRBV30 | - | - | TRBJ1-2
TGTGCCAGCAGTCAAACCACAAGTAGCAATCAGCCCCAGCATTTT | CASSQTTSSNQPQHF | TRBV28 | - | - | TRBJ1-5
TGTGCCAGCAGTGGACTCCGGGATGGGACCCAGTACTTC | CASSGLRDGTQYF | TRBV2 | - | - | TRBJ2-5
TGTGCCAGCAGCTTACGGGTGGCGGGATCCCGTGTCAATGAGCAGTTCTTC | CASSLRVAGSRVNEQFF | TRBV7-6 | few | - | TRBJ2-1
TGTGCCAGCGGGAAGTCGGGACAGGCGTTTGCAGATACGCAGTATTTT | CASGKSGQAFADTQYF | TRBV6-6 | few | TRBD1 | TRBJ2-3
TGCAGCGTTGTGACCGGTCCGACTAATGAAAAACTGTTTTTT | CSVVTGPTNEKLFF | TRBV29-1 | - | - | TRBJ1-4
TGTGCCAGCACCGCGGGGACAGCCTACGAGCAGTACTTC | CASTAGTAYEQYF | TRBV2 | - | - | TRBJ2-7
TGTGCCAGCAGTGAACTCGACAGGGACAATGAGCAGTTCTTC | CASSELDRDNEQFF | TRBV25-1 | - | TRBD1 | TRBJ2-1
TGTGCCAGCAGCCTCACAGGGAGCTCCTACAATGAGCAGTTCTTC | CASSLTGSSYNEQFF | TRBV7-2 | - | - | TRBJ2-1
TGCGCCAGCAGCTTGGGGGACAGTTATGGCTACACCTTC | CASSLGDSYGYTF | TRBV5-1 | - | TRBD1 | TRBJ1-2
TGTGCCAGCACGGGGGCCGGTAGCACAGATACGCAGTATTTT | CASTGAGSTDTQYF | TRBV9 | - | - | TRBJ2-3
TGTGCCAGCAGCCCGACCCCGACTAGCGGGAGATCCGAGCAGTACTTC | CASSPTPTSGRSEQYF | TRBV7-6 | - | TRBD2 | TRBJ2-7
TGCAGCGTGGGGACCTCCCTCTCTGGAAACACCATATATTTT | CSVGTSLSGNTIYF | TRBV29-1 | - | - | TRBJ1-3
TGTGCCAGCAGCCAAGATCGCGCCTACGAGCAGTACTTC | CASSQDRAYEQYF | TRBV14 | few | - | TRBJ2-7
TGTGCCAGCAGTGTAGCGGGAGGAGGCGCAGATACGCAGTATTTT | CASSVAGGGADTQYF | TRBV28 | few | TRBD2 | TRBJ2-3